This entry features one T cell receptor (beta chain) sequence. The data derive from a study of early T cells in non-severe SARS-CoV-2 infection. The CDR3 consists of 19 residues. CDR1 is SGDLS and CDR2 is YYNGEE in the germline V gene. Germline trimming cut 2 bases from V and 9 bases from J; bases unmatched to any gene: 16. TCRdb passed the 5' RACE reads through MiXCR, listing each CDR3 protein once. The table has around 23,000 distinct CDR3 sequences, nearly 5.5% seen once. Material: whole blood. The rearrangement joins TRBV9 to TRBJ2-1; 14 bases match TRBD2. The clonotype originates from an adult who was a healthcare worker with PCR-confirmed SARS-CoV-2 infection or an uninfected control (not recorded which). The CDR3 reads CASSVPSFRTSGRIPEQFF. CDR3 DNA: TGTGCCAGCAGCGTCCCCAGCTTCAGGACTAGCGGGAGGATACCTGAGCAGTTCTTC.